The entry below describes one T cell receptor (beta chain). Its specificity is unknown. Only cases whose brain tissue showed the highest T cell transcript signatures were sequenced. Measured with immunoSEQ multiplex PCR; TCRdb has only the in-frame clones, and not every one. The sample contains about 110,000 clones, 90% to 95% of which appear only once. This entry is derived from a study of brain T cells in children with intractable seizures. Whole-study findings and limits: Pre-surgery blood may have been undersampled, hiding some clones.

The clonotype originates from a boy in the first two years of life with hemimegalencephaly and intractable seizures. The sample here was peripheral blood, taken at surgery.

CDR3 DNA: TGTGCCAGCAGTCCCCCGGGCCGCACTGAAGCTTTCTTT. Translation gives CASSPPGRTEAFF. The chain couples TRBV6-5 to TRBJ1-1; D not certain. CDR1 MNHEY and CDR2 SVGAGI come from the germline V gene. The CDR3 covers 13 residues. V was trimmed by 5 bases and J by 4 bases, leaving 11 bases between them.